Shown below are 19 T cell receptor beta chains from a single sample sequenced in a study of multiple sclerosis patients with progressive multifocal leukoencephalopathy. The assay was immunoSEQ multiplex PCR, and TCRdb's table has in-frame clones only and misses some. Here the sample spans fewer than 40,000 clones, 87% being singletons. Time point indicated: time of PML onset. The specimen comprised PBMCs, sampled from a patient treated with natalizumab. The receptor source for this set is a woman in her thirties or forties with progressive multifocal leukoencephalopathy.

This clone has a single count. V gene TRBV19 combines with J gene TRBJ1-5; 9 bases line up with TRBD1. The CDR3 covers 18 residues. The J segment lost 1 base and the V segment lost 1 base, leaving 8 bases of the junction unmatched. Germline-derived CDR1 and CDR2 are LNHDA and SQIVND (reference sequence). The CDR3 sequence is CASSIGIGTGPSNQPQHF. The CDR3 DNA follows: TGTGCCAGTAGTATAGGGATCGGGACAGGGCCCAGCAATCAGCCCCAGCATTTT.

The CDR3 loop reads CASSPYSGSTDTQYF. As DNA, the CDR3 is TGCGCCAGCAGCCCCTATAGCGGTAGCACAGATACGCAGTATTTT. The rearrangement uses TRBV4-1 and TRBJ2-3; D is possibly TRBD2 (6 bases). Between the trimmed V and J ends, which lost 4 bases and 0 bases, there was a span of 11 bases. From germline, CDR1 is MGHRA and CDR2 YSYEKL. The CDR3 is 15 amino acids.

V usage is TRBV7-2 and J usage is TRBJ2-1; D gene ambiguous. V shed 1 base and J shed 3 bases, with 10 bases lying between them. The CDR3 spans 15 residues. Germline V gene lookup returns CDR1 SGHTA and CDR2 FQGNSA. The CDR3 region is CASSLVKGGYNEQFF. CDR3 nucleotide sequence: TGTGCCAGCAGCTTAGTCAAGGGTGGCTACAATGAGCAGTTCTTC.

The chain employs TRBV27 and TRBJ2-6; D not resolved. CDR3 size: 17 residues. Germline-derived CDR1 and CDR2 are MNHEY and SMNVEV (reference sequence). The germline V and J ends were trimmed by 2 bases and 4 bases, with 15 bases remaining between them. The DNA of the CDR3 is TGTGCCAGCAGTTTAGGGGTGCCCTCTCTAGGGGCCAACGTCCTGACTTTC. Its protein product is CASSLGVPSLGANVLTF. Based on the CDR3 plus reference TRBV27 and TRBJ2-6, the full variable domain is EAQVTQNPRYLITVTGKKLTVTCSQNMNHEYMSWYRQDPGLGLRQIYYSMNVEVTDKGDVPEGYKVSRKEKRNFPLILESPSPNQTSLYFCASSLGVPSLGANVLTFGAGSRLTVL.

The gene calls are TRBV4-3 and TRBJ2-5, with a possible D match to TRBD1 (6 bases). Per the germline V gene, CDR1 is LGHNA and CDR2 is YSLEER. The CDR3 has 13 amino acids. V lost 4 bases, J lost 7 bases, and 13 bases lay in between. The CDR3 DNA sequence: TGCGCCAGCAGCCCCCAGAGGGGGTCGACCCAGTACTTC. Translated, it gives CASSPQRGSTQYF.

A word on this clone: An end of the junction differs from the germline gene, which may be a read error. The chain joins TRBV10-2 to TRBJ2-7; no clear D gene. In germline, CDR1 is WSHSY, CDR2 SAAADI. CDR3 length: 13 residues. The CDR3 DNA is TGCGCCAGCAGTGATGGGCGGAACTACGAGCGGTACTTC. Its translation: CASSDGRNYERYF.

A remark on this clone: Within the sample, other DNA sequences also encode this same CDR3. CDR3: CASSLDRWGTSTYGYTF. The CDR3 DNA is TGTGCCAGCAGCTTAGACCGCTGGGGGACATCTACGTATGGCTACACCTTC. The chain uses TRBV7-2 and TRBJ1-2; possible D gene TRBD1, 6 bases. Germline CDR1 and CDR2: SGHTA and FQGNSA. CDR3 length: 17 residues. Trimming took off 1 base at V and 5 bases at J, with 20 bases between the two ends. Combining the CDR3 with reference TRBV7-2 and TRBJ1-2 gives the whole variable domain GAGVSQSPSNKVTEKGKDVELRCDPISGHTALYWYRQSLGQGLEFLIYFQGNSAPDKSGLPSDRFSAERTGGSVSTLTIQRTQQEDSAVYLCASSLDRWGTSTYGYTFGSGTRLTVV.

The rearrangement joins TRBV7-2 to TRBJ2-3, with 7 nucleotides matching TRBD2. Per the germline V gene, CDR1 is SGHTA and CDR2 is FQGNSA. The trim removed 1 base at V and 0 bases at J, leaving 7 bases unmatched. The CDR3 is 17 amino acids. CDR3 in amino acids: CASSLGGSGRSTDTQYF. The CDR3 DNA reads as TGTGCCAGCAGCTTAGGCGGGAGTGGACGGAGCACAGATACGCAGTATTTT.

The chain couples TRBV6-5 to TRBJ1-6, with TRBD1 matching over 9 bases. The CDR3 contains 12 residues. Looked up from germline, CDR1 is MNHEY and CDR2 is SVGAGI. V lost 5 bases to trimming and J lost 11 bases; unmatched junction nucleotides: 1. CDR3 loop: CASSRQGAPLHF. CDR3 DNA sequence: TGTGCCAGCAGTCGACAGGGGGCACCCCTCCACTTT.

The V gene is TRBV29-1, the J gene TRBJ2-5, with TRBD1 as a possible D gene (6 bases). V shed 7 bases and J shed 3 bases, with 12 bases lying between them. From germline, CDR1 is SQVTM and CDR2 ANQGSEA. CDR3 length: 12 residues. CDR3 sequence reads: CSAGDIEETQYF. The CDR3 DNA reads TGCAGCGCCGGGGACATAGAAGAGACCCAGTACTTC. The whole variable domain, remainder taken from reference TRBV29-1 and TRBJ2-5, is SAVISQKPSRDICQRGTSLTIQCQVDSQVTMMFWYRQQPGQSLTLIATANQGSEATYESGFVIDKFPISRPNLTFSTLTVSNMSPEDSSIYLCSAGDIEETQYFGPGTRLLVL.

The V gene is TRBV6-5, the J gene TRBJ1-1; D ambiguous. The CDR3 totals 14 residues. V was cut by 5 bases and J by 7 bases, with 17 bases left in between. Germline values: CDR1 MNHEY, CDR2 SVGAGI. CDR3 protein: CASSTPLNALEAFF. The CDR3 region has the DNA TGTGCCAGCAGTACCCCCTTGAATGCTCTTGAAGCTTTCTTT.

This clone occurred once. This rearrangement joins TRBV10-1 to TRBJ2-7; D uncertain. Looked up from germline, CDR1 is WNHNN and CDR2 is SYGVQD (reference sequence). V shed 0 bases and J shed 5 bases, with 8 bases lying between them. The CDR3 is made up of 13 amino acids. The CDR3 nucleotides are TGCGCCAGCAGTGAGTCCCCGAGTAACGAGCAGTACTTC. Encoded protein: CASSESPSNEQYF.

This clone has only a few counts. The V call is TRBV27, the J call TRBJ2-7; no reliable D call. Germline V CDR1 and CDR2: MNHEY, SMNVEV (reference sequence). The CDR3 contains 14 residues. The V end was cut by 6 bases, the J end by 1 base, with 13 bases between. CDR3 region: CASRKGQGSYEQYF. The CDR3 bases are TGTGCCAGCAGGAAGGGCCAAGGGTCCTACGAGCAGTACTTC.

The chain carries TRBV11-2 and TRBJ1-1, with D unresolved. The CDR3 is made up of 14 amino acids. V was shortened by 0 bases and J by 11 bases, with 16 bases between the two germline ends. CDR1 is SGHAT, CDR2 FQNNGV, per germline. CDR3 in amino acids: CASSLERRAGLAFF. The CDR3 DNA reads TGTGCCAGCAGCTTAGAAAGGCGGGCCGGGTTGGCTTTCTTT.

The chain uses TRBV2 and TRBJ1-2, with TRBD1 as a possible D gene (6 bases). The V end lost 2 bases, the J end lost 2 bases, and 12 bases lay between the germline ends. The CDR3 extends over 15 amino acids. The V gene's germline CDR1 is SNHLY and CDR2 FYNNEI. CDR3 loop: CASSEIGGGNYGYTF. The CDR3 DNA reads as TGTGCCAGCAGTGAAATAGGGGGAGGGAACTATGGCTACACCTTC.

The chain couples TRBV7-8 to TRBJ1-4, with 8 bases matching TRBD1. The germline V gene encodes CDR1 SGHVS and CDR2 FQNEAQ. The ends lost 5 bases at V and 3 bases at J; junction bases unmatched: 5. The CDR3 is 15 amino acids. The CDR3: CASSPRTGPNEKLFF. For the CDR3, the DNA is TGTGCCAGCAGCCCCCGGACAGGGCCTAATGAAAAACTGTTTTTT.

The chain is built from TRBV15 and TRBJ2-7; TRBD1 or TRBD2 may be the D gene (5 bases each). Germline values: CDR1 LNHNV, CDR2 YYDKDF (reference sequence). The CDR3 has 15 amino acids. V lost 6 bases to trimming and J lost 6 bases, with 21 bases between them. CDR3 sequence: CATSPRGSFTGEQYF. The CDR3 nucleotides are TGTGCCACCAGTCCACGGGGCAGTTTCACGGGCGAGCAGTACTTC.

The chain recombines TRBV5-8 with TRBJ1-5; a weak D match, TRBD1 (6 bases). V lost 4 bases and J lost 0, with 11 bases in between. The CDR3 loop spans 15 amino acids. Looked up from germline, CDR1 is SGHTS and CDR2 is YDEGEE. The CDR3 coding sequence is TGTGCCAGCAGCCGGACAGAGTATAGCAATCAGCCCCAGCATTTT. Protein: CASSRTEYSNQPQHF.

This chain uses TRBV9 with TRBJ2-3; 12 bases agree with TRBD2. This CDR3 comprises 16 residues. Germline trimming cut 4 bases from V and 1 base from J; bases unmatched to any gene: 4. Germline CDR1 reads SGDLS; CDR2 reads YYNGEE. The CDR3 sequence is CASSLRTSGGTDTQYF. The CDR3 DNA reads TGTGCCAGCAGCCTTCGGACTAGCGGGGGCACAGATACGCAGTATTTT. Drawing the rest from reference TRBV9 and TRBJ2-3, the complete variable domain is DSGVTQTPKHLITATGQRVTLRCSPRSGDLSVYWYQQSLDQGLQFLIQYYNGEERAKGNILERFSAQQFPDLHSELNLSSLELGDSALYFCASSLRTSGGTDTQYFGPGTRLTVL.